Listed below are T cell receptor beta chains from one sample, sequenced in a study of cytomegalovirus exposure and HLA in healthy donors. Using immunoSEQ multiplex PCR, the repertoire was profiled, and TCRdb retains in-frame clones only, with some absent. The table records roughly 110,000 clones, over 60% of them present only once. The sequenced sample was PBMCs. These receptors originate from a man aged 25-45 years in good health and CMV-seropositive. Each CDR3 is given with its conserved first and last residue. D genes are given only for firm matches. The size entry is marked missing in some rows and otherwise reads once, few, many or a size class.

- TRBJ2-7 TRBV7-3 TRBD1 CASSLMSGQGNEQYF TGTGCCAGCAGCTTAATGTCGGGACAGGGTAACGAGCAGTACTTC
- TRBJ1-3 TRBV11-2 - CASRRLVSGNTIYF TGTGCCAGCAGACGACTGGTTTCTGGAAACACCATATATTTT
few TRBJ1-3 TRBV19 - CASSPLWGGSGNTIYF TGTGCCAGTAGTCCCCTGTGGGGGGGCTCTGGAAACACCATATATTTT
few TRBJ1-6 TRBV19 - CASSIYSGIYNSPLHF TGTGCCAGTAGTATCTACTCCGGGATTTATAATTCACCCCTCCACTTT
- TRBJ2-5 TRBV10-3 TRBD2 CAISESASGGLRETQYF TGTGCCATCAGTGAGTCAGCTAGCGGGGGCCTCCGAGAGACCCAGTACTTC
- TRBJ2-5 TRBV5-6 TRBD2 CASSLGRGRGEQYF TGTGCCAGCAGCTTAGGGAGGGGAAGAGGAGAGCAGTACTTC
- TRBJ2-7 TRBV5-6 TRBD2 CASSGTSGASSYEQYF TGTGCCAGCAGCGGTACTAGCGGGGCTTCATCCTACGAGCAGTACTTC
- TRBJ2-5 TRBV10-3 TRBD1 CAISESQGGDGTQYF TGTGCCATCAGTGAGTCTCAAGGGGGCGACGGGACCCAGTACTTC
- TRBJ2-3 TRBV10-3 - CAISESTSGYTDTQYF TGTGCCATCAGTGAGTCCACTAGTGGATACACAGATACGCAGTATTTT
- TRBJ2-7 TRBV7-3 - CASSLSGFDEQYF TGTGCCAGCAGCTTATCAGGGTTTGACGAGCAGTACTTC
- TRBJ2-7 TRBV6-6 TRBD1 CASSYGDSAYEQYF TGTGCCAGCAGTTACGGGGACAGCGCCTACGAGCAGTACTTC
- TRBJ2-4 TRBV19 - CASSIGGVGTKNIQYF TGTGCCAGTAGTATTGGGGGCGTAGGGACCAAAAACATTCAGTACTTC
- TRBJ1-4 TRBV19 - CASNPRGNEKLFF TGTGCCAGTAATCCTAGGGGTAATGAAAAACTGTTTTTT
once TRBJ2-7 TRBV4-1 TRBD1 CASSLSWTGGGEQYF TGCGCCAGCAGCCTATCCTGGACAGGGGGTGGCGAGCAGTACTTC
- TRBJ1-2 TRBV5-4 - CASTPGGQASYGYTF TGTGCCAGCACCCCGGGGGGGCAGGCGAGCTATGGCTACACCTTC
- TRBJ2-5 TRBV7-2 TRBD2 CASSLAGGQETQYF TGTGCCAGCAGCTTAGCGGGGGGGCAAGAGACCCAGTACTTC
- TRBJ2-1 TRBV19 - CASSGRQGSGYNEQFF TGTGCCAGTAGTGGGAGGCAGGGCTCAGGTTACAATGAGCAGTTCTTC
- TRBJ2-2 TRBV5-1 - CASSLTRSNTGELFF TGCGCCAGCAGCTTAACTAGATCTAACACCGGGGAGCTGTTTTTT
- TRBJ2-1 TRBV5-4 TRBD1 CASSSGQDRHEQFF TGTGCCAGCAGCTCAGGACAGGATAGGCATGAGCAGTTCTTC
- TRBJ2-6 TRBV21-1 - CASSKRYSGANVLTF TGTGCCAGCAGCAAACGTTATTCTGGGGCCAACGTCCTGACTTTC
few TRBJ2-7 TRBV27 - CASSSSSSYEQYF TGTGCCAGCAGTTCGAGTAGCTCCTACGAGCAGTACTTC
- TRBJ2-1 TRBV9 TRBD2 CASSPSSGGAYNEQFF TGTGCCAGCAGCCCCTCAAGCGGGGGGGCCTACAATGAGCAGTTCTTC
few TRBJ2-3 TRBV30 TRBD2 CAWSPLGGGATDTQYF TGTGCCTGGAGCCCTCTGGGCGGGGGGGCCACAGATACGCAGTATTTT
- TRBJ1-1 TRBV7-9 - CASSLGGGGGEAFF TGTGCCAGCAGCTTGGGGGGAGGAGGCGGTGAAGCTTTCTTT
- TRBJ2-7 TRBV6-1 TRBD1 CASSGDRGREQYF TGTGCCAGCAGTGGGGACAGGGGTCGCGAGCAGTACTTC
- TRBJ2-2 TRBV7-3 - CASSSMRAGELFF TGTGCCAGCAGCTCGATGCGGGCCGGGGAGCTGTTTTTT
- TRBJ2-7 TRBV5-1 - CASSPDGSSSYEQYF TGCGCCAGCAGCCCTGACGGGTCTAGCTCCTACGAGCAGTACTTC
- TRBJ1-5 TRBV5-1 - CASSLEPNQPQHF TGCGCCAGCAGCTTGGAGCCGAATCAGCCCCAGCATTTT
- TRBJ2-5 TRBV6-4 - CASSDRRDSPQQETQYF TGTGCCAGCAGTGATCGGAGGGACAGTCCCCAACAAGAGACCCAGTACTTC
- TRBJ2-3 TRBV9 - CASSVADPGLGDTQYF TGTGCCAGCAGCGTAGCTGATCCGGGGTTGGGGGATACGCAGTATTTT
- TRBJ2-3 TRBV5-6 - CASSLILASTDTQYF TGTGCCAGCAGCTTAATTCTAGCGAGCACAGATACGCAGTATTTT
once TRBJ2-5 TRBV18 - CASSPYPGETQYF TGTGCCAGCTCACCGTACCCCGGAGAGACCCAGTACTTC
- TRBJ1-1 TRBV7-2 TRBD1 CASSFRGTVNTEAFF TGTGCCAGCAGCTTTCGGGGGACAGTGAACACTGAAGCTTTCTTT
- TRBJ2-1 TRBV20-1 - CSPWRRDEQFF TGCAGTCCCTGGCGGCGAGATGAGCAGTTCTTC
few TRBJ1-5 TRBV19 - CASSSGNQPQHF TGTGCCAGTAGTTCAGGTAATCAGCCCCAGCATTTT
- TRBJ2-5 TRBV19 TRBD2 CASGGLAGGQETQYF TGTGCCAGTGGCGGACTAGCGGGGGGGCAAGAGACCCAGTACTTC
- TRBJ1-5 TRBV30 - CAWSLRGGGNQPQHF TGTGCCTGGAGTTTGCGAGGGGGAGGCAATCAGCCCCAGCATTTT
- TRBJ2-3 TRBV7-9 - CASSLFEHYTDTQYF TGTGCCAGCAGCTTATTCGAGCATTACACAGATACGCAGTATTTT
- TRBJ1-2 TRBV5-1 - CASSLDAGANYGYTF TGCGCCAGCAGCTTGGATGCGGGGGCTAACTATGGCTACACCTTC
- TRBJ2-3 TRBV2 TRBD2 CASSRESSGGRDTQYF TGTGCCAGCAGCCGTGAGTCTAGCGGGGGTCGAGATACGCAGTATTTT
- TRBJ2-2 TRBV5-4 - CASSLDSLSTGELFF TGTGCCAGCAGCTTAGACTCCTTAAGCACCGGGGAGCTGTTTTTT
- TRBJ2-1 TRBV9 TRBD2 CASSATSGGAVQFF TGTGCCAGCAGCGCGACTAGCGGGGGCGCCGTGCAGTTCTTC
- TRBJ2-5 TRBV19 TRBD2 CASSTQGGGKTQYF TGTGCCAGTAGTACTCAGGGCGGGGGGAAGACCCAGTACTTC
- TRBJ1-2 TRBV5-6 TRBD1 CASSRTGEGSYPF TGTGCCAGCAGCCGGACAGGTGAGGGAAGCTACCCCTTC
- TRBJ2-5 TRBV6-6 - CASSYTFQGGETQYF TGTGCCAGCAGTTACACCTTCCAGGGGGGAGAGACCCAGTACTTC
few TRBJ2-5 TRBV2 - CASSEAPGHQETQYF TGTGCCAGCAGTGAAGCCCCAGGGCACCAAGAGACCCAGTACTTC
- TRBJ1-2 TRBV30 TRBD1 CAWVLGQGAFYGYTF TGTGCCTGGGTTTTGGGACAGGGGGCTTTTTATGGCTACACCTTC
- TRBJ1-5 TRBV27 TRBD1 CASSLRVKRGTGGPQQPQHF TGTGCCAGCAGTTTAAGGGTAAAGAGGGGGACAGGGGGCCCCCAACAGCCCCAGCATTTT
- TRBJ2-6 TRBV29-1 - CSVDESSGANVLTF TGCAGCGTTGATGAGAGCTCTGGGGCCAACGTCCTGACTTTC
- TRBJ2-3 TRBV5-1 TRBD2 CASSLRAGGTDTQYF TGCGCCAGCAGCCTTAGGGCGGGGGGTACAGATACGCAGTATTTT
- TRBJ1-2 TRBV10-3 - CAISLTADREAFFYGYTF TGTGCCATCAGCTTGACGGCAGACAGAGAGGCTTTTTTCTATGGCTACACCTTC
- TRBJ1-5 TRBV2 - CASSAGTQGPQHF TGTGCCAGCAGTGCCGGGACACAAGGGCCCCAGCATTTT
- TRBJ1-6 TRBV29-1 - CSVGTDNNSPLHF TGCAGCGTTGGGACAGATAATAATTCACCCCTCCACTTT
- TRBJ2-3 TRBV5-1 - CASSPEGITDTQYF TGCGCCAGCAGCCCGGAGGGTATCACAGATACGCAGTATTTT